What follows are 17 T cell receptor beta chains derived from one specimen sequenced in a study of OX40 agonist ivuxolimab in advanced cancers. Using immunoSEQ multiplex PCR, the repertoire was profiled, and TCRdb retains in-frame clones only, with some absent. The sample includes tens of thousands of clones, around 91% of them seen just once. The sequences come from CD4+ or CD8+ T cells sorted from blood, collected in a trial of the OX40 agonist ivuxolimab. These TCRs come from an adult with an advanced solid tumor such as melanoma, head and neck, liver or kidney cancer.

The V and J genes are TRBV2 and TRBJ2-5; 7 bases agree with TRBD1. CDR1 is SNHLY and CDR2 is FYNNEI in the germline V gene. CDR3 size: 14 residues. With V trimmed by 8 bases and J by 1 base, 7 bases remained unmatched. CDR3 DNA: TGTGCCAGCCGTCGACAGGGAATCCAAGAGACCCAGTACTTC. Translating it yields CASRRQGIQETQYF.

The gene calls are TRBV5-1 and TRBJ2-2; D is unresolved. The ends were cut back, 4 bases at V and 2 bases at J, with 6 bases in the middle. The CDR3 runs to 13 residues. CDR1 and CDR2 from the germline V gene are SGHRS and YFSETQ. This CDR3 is CASSKDNTGELFF. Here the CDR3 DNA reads TGCGCCAGCAGCAAGGATAACACCGGGGAGCTGTTTTTT.

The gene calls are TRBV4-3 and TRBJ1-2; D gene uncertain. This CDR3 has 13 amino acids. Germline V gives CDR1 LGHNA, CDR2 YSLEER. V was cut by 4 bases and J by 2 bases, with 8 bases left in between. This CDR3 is CASSPDGNYGYTF. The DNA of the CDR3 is TGCGCCAGCAGCCCTGACGGGAACTATGGCTACACCTTC.

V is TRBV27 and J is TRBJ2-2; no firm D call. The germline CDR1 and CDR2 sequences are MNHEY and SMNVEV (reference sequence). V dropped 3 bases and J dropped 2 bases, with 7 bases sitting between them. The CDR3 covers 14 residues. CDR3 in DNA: TGTGCCAGCAGTTTGGTAGTTAACACCGGGGAGCTGTTTTTT. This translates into CASSLVVNTGELFF.

CDR3 DNA sequence: TGCGCCAGCAGCTGGGGGGACAGTAGGAGCTCCTACGAGCAGTACTTC. Translating it yields CASSWGDSRSSYEQYF. The gene calls are TRBV5-1 and TRBJ2-7; TRBD1 might be the D (7 bases). The CDR3 consists of 16 residues. Deletions cut 3 bases from V and 0 bases from J, with 16 bases between. Germline assignment: CDR1 SGHRS and CDR2 YFSETQ.

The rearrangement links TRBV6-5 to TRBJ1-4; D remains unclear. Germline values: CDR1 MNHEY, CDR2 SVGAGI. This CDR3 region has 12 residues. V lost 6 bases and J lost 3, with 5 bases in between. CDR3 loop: CASRGSNEKLFF. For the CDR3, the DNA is TGTGCCAGCAGGGGGTCTAATGAAAAACTGTTTTTT.

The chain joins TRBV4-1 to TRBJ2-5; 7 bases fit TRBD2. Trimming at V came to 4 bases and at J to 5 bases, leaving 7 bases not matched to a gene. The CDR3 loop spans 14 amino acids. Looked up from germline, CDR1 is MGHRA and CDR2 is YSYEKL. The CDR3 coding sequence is TGCGCCAGCAGCCCGAACCCGCGGGGGGAGACCCAGTACTTC. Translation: CASSPNPRGETQYF.

Written as DNA, the CDR3 is TGTGCCAGCAGACGTGGGGAGATTAATGAAAAACTGTTTTTT. The encoded protein is CASRRGEINEKLFF. The V gene is TRBV7-9, the J gene TRBJ1-4; no definite D call. There are 14 residues in the CDR3. Germline CDR1 reads SEHNR; CDR2 reads FQNEAQ (reference sequence). V was clipped by 6 bases and J by 4 bases, with 12 bases between them.

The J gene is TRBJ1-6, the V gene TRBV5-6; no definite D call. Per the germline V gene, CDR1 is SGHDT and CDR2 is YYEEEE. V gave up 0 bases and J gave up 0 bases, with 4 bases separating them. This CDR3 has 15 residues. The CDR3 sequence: CASSLEFSYNSPLHF. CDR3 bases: TGTGCCAGCAGCTTGGAATTCTCCTATAATTCACCCCTCCACTTT.

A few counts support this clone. CDR3: CASSSGGNTGELFF. CDR3 bases: TGTGCCAGCAGCTCCGGTGGGAACACCGGGGAGCTGTTTTTT. The chain is built from TRBV7-3 and TRBJ2-2; D is ambiguous. CDR1 is SGHTA, CDR2 FQGTGA, per germline. CDR3 length: 14 amino acids. Trimming stripped 4 bases from V and 1 base from J, with 7 bases between.

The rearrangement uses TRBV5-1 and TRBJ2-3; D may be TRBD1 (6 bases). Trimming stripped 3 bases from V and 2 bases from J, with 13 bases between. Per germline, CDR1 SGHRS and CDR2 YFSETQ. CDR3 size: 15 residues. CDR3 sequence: CASSSGQIYTDTQYF. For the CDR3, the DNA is TGCGCCAGCAGCTCCGGACAGATTTACACAGATACGCAGTATTTT.

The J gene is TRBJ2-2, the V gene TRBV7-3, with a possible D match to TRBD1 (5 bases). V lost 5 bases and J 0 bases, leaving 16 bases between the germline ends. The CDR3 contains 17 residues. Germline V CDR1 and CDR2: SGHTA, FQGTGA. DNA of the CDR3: TGTGCCAGCAGCCCTCTAACGACAGCCACGAACACCGGGGAGCTGTTTTTT. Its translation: CASSPLTTATNTGELFF. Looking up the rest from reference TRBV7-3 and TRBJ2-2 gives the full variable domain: GAGVSQTPSNKVTEKGKYVELRCDPISGHTALYWYRQSLGQGPEFLIYFQGTGAADDSGLPNDRFFAVRPEGSVSTLKIQRTERGDSAVYLCASSPLTTATNTGELFFGEGSRLTVL.

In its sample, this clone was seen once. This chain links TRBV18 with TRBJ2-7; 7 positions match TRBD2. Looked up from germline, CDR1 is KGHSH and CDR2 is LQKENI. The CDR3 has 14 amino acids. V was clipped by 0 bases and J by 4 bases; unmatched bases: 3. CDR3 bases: TGTGCCAGCTCACCACCTGGCGGGAGTTACGAGCAGTACTTC. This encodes CASSPPGGSYEQYF.

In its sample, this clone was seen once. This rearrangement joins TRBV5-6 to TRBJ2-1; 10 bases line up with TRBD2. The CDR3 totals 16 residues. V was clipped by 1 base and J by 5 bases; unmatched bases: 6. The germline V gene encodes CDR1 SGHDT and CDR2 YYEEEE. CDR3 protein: CASSLKASGSHNEQFF. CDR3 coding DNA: TGTGCCAGCAGCTTGAAGGCTAGCGGGAGCCACAATGAGCAGTTCTTC.

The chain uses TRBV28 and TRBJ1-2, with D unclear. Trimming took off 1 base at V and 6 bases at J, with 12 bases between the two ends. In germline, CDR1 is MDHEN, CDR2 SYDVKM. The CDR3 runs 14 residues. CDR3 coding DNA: TGTGCCAGCAGTTTATTGGCCGGGTCCCATGGCTACACCTTC. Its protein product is CASSLLAGSHGYTF.

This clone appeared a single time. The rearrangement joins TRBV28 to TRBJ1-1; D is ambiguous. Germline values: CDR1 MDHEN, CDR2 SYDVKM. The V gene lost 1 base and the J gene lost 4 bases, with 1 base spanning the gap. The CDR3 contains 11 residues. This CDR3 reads CASSLSTEAFF. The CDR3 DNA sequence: TGTGCCAGCAGTTTATCCACTGAAGCTTTCTTT.

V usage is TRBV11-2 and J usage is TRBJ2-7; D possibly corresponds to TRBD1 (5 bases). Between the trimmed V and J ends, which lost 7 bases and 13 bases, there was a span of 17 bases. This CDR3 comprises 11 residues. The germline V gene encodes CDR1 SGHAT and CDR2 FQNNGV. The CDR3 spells CASTSQTALYF. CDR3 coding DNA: TGTGCCAGCACCTCCCAGACAGCCCTTTACTTC.